This T cell receptor beta chain appears in the sequencing data of a study of Graves' ophthalmopathy and Graves' hyperthyroidism. Ophthalmopathy was moderately-to-severely active, CAS at least 3, NOSPECS at least 4, lasting under 3 months. Clinicians made diagnoses from clinical symptoms, serum thyroxine, TRAb, thyroid ultrasound and orbital computed tomography. The germline CDR1 and CDR2 sequences are MNHNS and SASEGT. V lost 7 bases and J 0 bases, leaving 10 bases between the germline ends. The CDR3 has 14 residues. General study points: Researchers report that a 13-signature model separated ophthalmopathy from stable hyperthyroidism, posting about 87% sensitivity and around 80% specificity.

Worth noting for this clonotype: Antigen unknown.

From RNA, the CDR3 regions of TCR beta chains were amplified and sequenced. HTBI-primed first-round RT-PCR preceded second-round multiplex PCR. From the multiplex PCR reads, TCRdb called clonotypes with MiXCR, one entry per CDR3 protein. The profile covers about 340,000 distinct CDR3 sequences, with roughly a sixth appearing a single time and about 12% taken by the ten largest. This TCR was recovered from an adult man with Graves' ophthalmopathy. This chain links TRBV6-1 with TRBJ1-3; D not resolved. Source material: peripheral blood. In DNA form, the CDR3 reads TGTGCCAGCAAACACGGATTCTCTGGAAACACCATATATTTT. Encoded protein: CASKHGFSGNTIYF.